The table lists the clone carrying this T cell receptor (beta chain) with many counts. Germline V gives CDR1 LGHDT, CDR2 YNNKEL (reference sequence). The length of the CDR3 is 14 residues. V was trimmed by 5 bases and J by 6 bases, leaving 17 bases between them. RNA transcripts gave rise to amplified TCR beta CDR3 regions. Using the HTBI primer set, a first-round RT-PCR was run on the TCR CDR3. MiXCR, run by TCRdb on the multiplex PCR reads, gives a single entry per CDR3 protein. The sample has about 420,000 distinct CDR3 sequences, around 16% seen once. The data belong to a study of T cells in Graves' hyperthyroidism and ophthalmopathy.

The sequence came from a young woman with Graves' hyperthyroidism. Input material: blood. This chain joins TRBV3-1 and TRBJ2-7; tentatively, D is TRBD1 (6 bases). The CDR3 loop reads CASSSRTASFEQYF. The CDR3 DNA follows: TGTGCCAGCAGCTCCCGGACAGCCAGTTTCGAGCAGTACTTC.